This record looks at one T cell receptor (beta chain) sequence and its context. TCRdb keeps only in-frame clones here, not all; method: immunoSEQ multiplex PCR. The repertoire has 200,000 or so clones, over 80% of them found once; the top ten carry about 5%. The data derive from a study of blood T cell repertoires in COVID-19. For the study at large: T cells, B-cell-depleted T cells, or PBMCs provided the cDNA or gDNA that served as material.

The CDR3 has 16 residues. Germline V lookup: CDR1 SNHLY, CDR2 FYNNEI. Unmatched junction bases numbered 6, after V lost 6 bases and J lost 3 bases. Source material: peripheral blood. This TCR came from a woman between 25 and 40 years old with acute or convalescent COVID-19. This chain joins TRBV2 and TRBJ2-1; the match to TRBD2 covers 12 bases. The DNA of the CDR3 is TGTGCCAGCAGGGCGACTAGCGGGGGAGGCTACAATGAGCAGTTCTTC. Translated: CASRATSGGGYNEQFF. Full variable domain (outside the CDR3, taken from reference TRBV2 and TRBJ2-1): EPEVTQTPSHQVTQMGQEVILRCVPISNHLYFYWYRQILGQKVEFLVSFYNNEISEKSEIFDDQFSVERPDGSNFTLKIRSTKLEDSAMYFCASRATSGGGYNEQFFGPGTRLTVL.